These 16 T cell receptor beta chains share one sample of origin, sequenced in a study of blood T cell repertoires in COVID-19. Measured with immunoSEQ multiplex PCR; TCRdb has only the in-frame clones, and not every one. This repertoire shows 200,000 to 250,000 clones, roughly 83% found once; its top ten account for 7.4%. The specimen was peripheral blood. These TCRs come from a woman aged 45-65 years with acute or convalescent COVID-19.

This chain joins TRBV10-3 and TRBJ2-3; D call uncertain. Trimming removed 4 bases at V and 5 bases at J, with 7 bases between. Germline V gene sequence: CDR1 ENHRY, CDR2 SYGVKD. The CDR3 is 12 amino acids. The CDR3 region is CAISGGLDTQYF. The DNA for the CDR3 is TGTGCCATCAGTGGCGGCTTAGATACGCAGTATTTT.

There are a few counts of this clone. The rearrangement uses TRBV5-1 and TRBJ1-1, with 7 nucleotides matching TRBD1. Trimming removed 5 bases from V and 4 bases from J; junction bases left unmatched: 5. Germline CDR1 reads SGHRS; CDR2 reads YFSETQ. CDR3 length equals 13 residues. The CDR3 DNA reads as TGCGCCAGCAGGGAACAGGGGACCACTGAAGCTTTCTTT. Amino acids: CASREQGTTEAFF.

The chain has TRBV28 and TRBJ2-7; D unresolved. V lost 5 bases, J lost 4 bases, and 6 bases lay in between. From germline, CDR1 is MDHEN and CDR2 SYDVKM. The CDR3 sequence is 11 residues long. CDR3 in amino acids: CASSPTYEQYF. CDR3 DNA: TGTGCCAGCAGTCCAACATACGAGCAGTACTTC.

This clone was counted between two and nine times. This chain uses TRBV11-1 with TRBJ2-1, with 7 bases that match TRBD1. CDR1 is SGHAT, CDR2 FQDESV, per germline (reference sequence). CDR3 length: 16 residues. V lost 5 bases to trimming and J lost 2 bases; unmatched junction nucleotides: 9. In DNA, the CDR3 is TGTGCCAGCAGCCTCCGACAGGGTAAGGCCTACAATGAGCAGTTCTTC. As protein: CASSLRQGKAYNEQFF. Complete variable domain (other parts from reference TRBV11-1 and TRBJ2-1): EAEVAQSPRYKITEKSQAVAFWCDPISGHATLYWYRQILGQGPELLVQFQDESVVDDSQLPKDRFSAERLKGVDSTLKIQPAELGDSAMYLCASSLRQGKAYNEQFFGPGTRLTVL.

The genes are TRBV28 and TRBJ1-5; D unclear. V was pared by 3 bases and J by 7 bases, with 13 bases between. The CDR3 is 14 residues long. Germline assignment: CDR1 MDHEN and CDR2 SYDVKM. The CDR3: CASSLGGGRQPQHF. CDR3 nucleotides: TGTGCCAGCAGTTTGGGAGGAGGCCGGCAGCCCCAGCATTTT.

The CDR3 here is CASSFRVTYEQYF. The DNA for the CDR3 is TGTGCCAGCAGTTTCCGGGTAACCTACGAGCAGTACTTC. The rearrangement uses TRBV28 and TRBJ2-7; D unresolved. V gave up 3 bases and J gave up 2 bases, with 8 bases separating them. The CDR3 runs to 13 residues. Germline-derived CDR1 and CDR2 are MDHEN and SYDVKM.

This chain connects TRBV27 to TRBJ1-2, with 8 bases fitting TRBD1. The ends lost 8 bases at V and 4 bases at J; junction bases unmatched: 9. CDR1 is MNHEY, CDR2 SMNVEV, per germline (reference sequence). The CDR3 spans 14 residues. CDR3 sequence reads: CASRPQGQGYGYTF. As DNA, the CDR3 is TGTGCCAGCCGACCACAAGGACAGGGCTATGGCTACACCTTC.

The CDR3 reads CASSPGTGFSYEQYF. As DNA, the CDR3 is TGTGCCAGCAGTCCCGGGACAGGCTTTTCCTACGAGCAGTACTTC. The rearrangement links TRBV6-6 to TRBJ2-7, with TRBD1 identical over 8 bases. The CDR3 spans 15 residues. The V segment lost 5 bases and the J segment 1 base; nucleotides outside the gene matches: 7. Germline CDR1 MNHNY, CDR2 SVGAGI (reference sequence).

The chain joins TRBV5-6 to TRBJ1-6; 9 bases agree with TRBD1. The CDR3 contains 15 residues. In germline, CDR1 is SGHDT, CDR2 YYEEEE. After removal of 3 bases from V and 8 bases from J, the junction contained 6 bases not matched to a gene. The CDR3 bases are TGTGCCAGCAGCTACTGGGACAGGGAACATTCACCCCTCCACTTT. It translates to CASSYWDREHSPLHF.

The chain employs TRBV4-1 and TRBJ2-7, with D maybe TRBD1 (5 bases). Germline CDR1 reads MGHRA; CDR2 reads YSYEKL. The length of the CDR3 is 15 residues. The V and J ends lost 2 bases and 0 bases respectively, with 11 bases between them. CDR3 in DNA: TGCGCCAGCAGCCAACTAATTAGGGGCTCCTACGAGCAGTACTTC. Its protein is CASSQLIRGSYEQYF.

V and J are TRBV4-2 and TRBJ2-1; 7 bases are a match to TRBD2. The germline V gene encodes CDR1 LGHNA and CDR2 YNFKEQ. This CDR3 has 15 residues. V shed 4 bases, J shed 13 bases, and the junction held 16 bases outside the gene matches. CDR3 residues: CASSPGERGTVIQFF. DNA for the CDR3: TGTGCCAGCAGCCCAGGCGAGCGGGGAACAGTGATACAGTTCTTC.

The chain combines TRBV5-4 with TRBJ2-2; 11 bases agree with TRBD2. The V gene end was trimmed by 0 bases and the J gene end by 5 bases; junction bases not matched to a gene: 0. Per the germline V gene, CDR1 is SGHNT and CDR2 is YYREEE (reference sequence). The CDR3 covers 15 residues. The CDR3 sequence is CASSLGTSGTGELFF. CDR3 DNA sequence: TGTGCCAGCAGCTTGGGGACTAGCGGGACCGGGGAGCTGTTTTTT.

This clone showed up just once. V gene TRBV9 combines with J gene TRBJ2-1, with 9 bases identical to TRBD1. This CDR3 contains 14 residues. Germline V lookup: CDR1 SGDLS, CDR2 YYNGEE. V was clipped by 2 bases and J by 5 bases; unmatched bases: 2. For the CDR3, the DNA is TGTGCCAGCAGCGTCCGGACAGGGGACAATGAGCAGTTCTTC. Amino acids: CASSVRTGDNEQFF.

J is TRBJ1-6 and V is TRBV3-1 (or the pseudogene TRBV3-2); perhaps TRBD1 as D (5 bases). The CDR3 sequence is 16 residues long. V lost 3 bases and J lost 4, with 13 bases in between. From germline, CDR1 is LGHDT and CDR2 YNNKEL (reference sequence). The CDR3 nucleotides read TGTGCCAGCAGCCAGGAGGGGTTAGTTTATAATTCACCCCTCCACTTT. Translated, it gives CASSQEGLVYNSPLHF.

Here the CDR3 DNA reads TGTGCCAGCACGGGGGTCCTCTCCTCCTACAATGAGCAGTTCTTC. Protein sequence: CASTGVLSSYNEQFF. The chain has TRBV6-5 and TRBJ2-1; tentatively, D is TRBD2 (6 bases). Germline V gene data show CDR1 as MNHEY and CDR2 as SVGAGI. Trimming shortened V by 7 bases and J by 0 bases, and 13 bases separated the two germline ends. This CDR3 is built from 15 residues.

V is TRBV5-5 and J is TRBJ2-2, with D hard to call. Trimming took off 4 bases at V and 0 bases at J, with 13 bases between the two ends. The CDR3 is 16 amino acids. The germline V gene encodes CDR1 SGHKS and CDR2 YYEKEE (reference sequence). CDR3 in DNA: TGTGCCAGCAGCGGCGGATCGGGTGCGAACACCGGGGAGCTGTTTTTT. This gives the protein CASSGGSGANTGELFF.